This T cell receptor beta chain is from a study of blood T cell repertoires in COVID-19. About the research overall: There were acute and convalescent COVID-19 samples, and they came from the United States, Italy and Spain. The cDNA or gDNA used as material had been derived from T cells, B-cell-depleted T cells, or PBMCs.

Patients at the Seattle site were enrolled during active infection and followed longitudinally. In germline, CDR1 is SGHAT, CDR2 FQNNGV. The CDR3 covers 13 residues. The V and J ends lost 6 bases and 3 bases, in that order; junction bases with no gene match: 3. Original handling: Reference gene primer amplification in the assay estimated nucleated cell counts. Some clones are missing from TCRdb's copy, which holds only in-frame ones; the method was immunoSEQ multiplex PCR. V and J calls and clone size come straight from that table; D and trimming were deduced from the DNA. The profile covers under 95,000 clones, with roughly 92% appearing a single time and just over 2.5% taken by the ten largest.

Input material: peripheral blood. This sequence was found in a man aged 50 to 59 with COVID-19, enrolled during active disease. The chain combines TRBV11-2 with TRBJ2-5; 8 positions match TRBD1. The chain's CDR3 is CASRGTGKETQYF. DNA for the CDR3: TGTGCCAGCAGGGGGACAGGAAAAGAGACCCAGTACTTC.